The sequence of this T cell receptor (beta chain) was determined in a study of blood T cell repertoires in COVID-19. Overall study: Samples representing acute and convalescent COVID-19 were sourced from the United States, Italy and Spain. PBMCs, B-cell-depleted T cells, or T cells provided the cDNA or gDNA that made up the material.

Under the authors' procedure: Using reference gene primer amplification, nucleated cell counts were estimated. TCRdb's copy holds only in-frame clones and misses some; the assay was immunoSEQ multiplex PCR. For V, J and clone size, that table is used; D and trimming come from the DNA. Among under 60,000 clones listed, roughly 90% were seen once. This TCR derives from a woman of 80 years or more with acute or convalescent COVID-19. Sequences were obtained from peripheral blood.

This chain's CDR3 is CAWSVGGEAFF. CDR3 in DNA: TGTGCCTGGAGTGTAGGCGGTGAAGCTTTCTTT. The rearrangement uses TRBV30 and TRBJ1-1; no clear D gene. There are 11 residues in the CDR3. Germline CDR1 is GTSNPN and CDR2 is SVGIG (reference sequence). The V gene lost 0 bases and the J gene lost 7 bases, with 6 bases spanning the gap.